These 27 T cell receptor beta chains share one sample of origin, sequenced in a study of blood T cells in healthy people across ages. Together with a sample-barcoded 5' primer, a J-beta primer mix was included in a second PCR lasting about 7 to 11 cycles. TCRdb processed the 5' RACE reads anew with MiXCR; each CDR3 protein has one entry. The sample consists of about 840,000 distinct CDR3 sequences, about 27% of them appearing once. The data were also submitted as part of a second study, on T cells of mothers and their children.

The sequenced sample consisted of blood. These receptors all come from a middle-aged woman in good health.

The chain uses TRBV5-1 and TRBJ2-5; the D call may be TRBD1 or TRBD2 (5 bases each). Deletions cut 0 bases from V and 3 bases from J, with 18 bases between. CDR1 and CDR2 from the germline V gene are SGHRS and YFSETQ. The CDR3 length is 17 residues. The CDR3, as DNA: TGCGCCAGCAGCTTGGCCCCGAGGGCACTAGGGGAAGAGACCCAGTACTTC. Amino acid sequence: CASSLAPRALGEETQYF.

Notes on this clonotype: Being one base from a much bigger clone, this may be a read error. V is TRBV7-9 and J is TRBJ2-7, with 9 bases identical to TRBD1. Matching the DNA end better, TRBJ2-5 makes the J call doubtful. The CDR3 has 16 residues. Germline values: CDR1 SEHNR, CDR2 FQNEAQ (reference sequence). CDR3 DNA sequence: TGTGTCAGCGCCCCCGGGACAGGGAAATTAACGGAGACCCAGTACTTC. Its protein is CVSAPGTGKLTETQYF.

Comments on this clonotype: One end of the junction fails to match germline, which may point to a read error. The chain carries TRBV2 and TRBJ2-2, with D perhaps matching TRBD2 (5 bases). Germline CDR1 reads SNHLY; CDR2 reads FYNNEI. This CDR3 region has 14 residues. CDR3 nucleotides: TGTGCCAGCAGGGCAACATCGAACACCGGGGAGCGGTTTTTT. Its protein product is CASRATSNTGERFF.

This clonotype was counted at least ten times. CDR3 nucleotides: TGTGCCAGCAGTATAGGACAGCGGTACGGGGGCGAGCAGTACTTC. It specifies CASSIGQRYGGEQYF. V gene TRBV27 combines with J gene TRBJ2-7, with D perhaps being TRBD1 or TRBD2 (6 bases each). V gave up 5 bases and J gave up 6 bases, with 20 bases separating them. Germline V gives CDR1 MNHEY, CDR2 SMNVEV (reference sequence). This CDR3 region has 15 residues.

This clonotype has at least ten counts. This chain uses TRBV12-3 or TRBV12-4 with TRBJ1-4, with 7 positions matching TRBD1. This CDR3 is 15 amino acids long. V lost 4 bases and J lost 5; bases outside the gene matches: 7. The CDR3 sequence: CASSSPSTGNEKLFF. CDR3 coding DNA: TGTGCCAGCAGTTCGCCCTCGACAGGGAATGAAAAACTGTTTTTT.

This clonotype was seen ten or more times. CDR3 region: CASSRDRVTYEQYF. The CDR3 region has the DNA TGTGCCAGCAGCCGGGACAGGGTGACCTACGAGCAGTACTTC. The chain combines TRBV6-5 with TRBJ2-7, with 9 nucleotides matching TRBD1. Germline CDR1 and CDR2: MNHEY and SVGAGI. There are 14 residues in the CDR3. After removal of 6 bases from V and 2 bases from J, the junction contained 5 bases not matched to a gene.

The chain combines TRBV9 with TRBJ1-2, with D possibly TRBD1 on 5 matching bases. Germline V gene lookup returns CDR1 SGDLS and CDR2 YYNGEE. Trimming left V 3 bases short and J 4 bases short, with 16 bases between. The CDR3 length is 15 residues. CDR3 amino acids: CASSERRQTTYGYTF. The CDR3 coding sequence is TGTGCCAGCAGCGAACGTCGACAGACCACCTATGGCTACACCTTC. The full variable domain, its missing parts supplied by reference TRBV9 and TRBJ1-2, is DSGVTQTPKHLITATGQRVTLRCSPRSGDLSVYWYQQSLDQGLQFLIQYYNGEERAKGNILERFSAQQFPDLHSELNLSSLELGDSALYFCASSERRQTTYGYTFGSGTRLTVV.

This clonotype was detected ten times or more. The rearrangement uses TRBV2 and TRBJ2-7, with D perhaps TRBD2 (5 bases). Per the germline V gene, CDR1 is SNHLY and CDR2 is FYNNEI. V shed 7 bases and J shed 2 bases, with 9 bases lying between them. This CDR3 is built from 12 residues. The CDR3 DNA reads TGTGCCAGCACGGGATCGGCCTACGAGCAGTACTTC. Its protein is CASTGSAYEQYF. The variable domain in full, completed from reference TRBV2 and TRBJ2-7, reads EPEVTQTPSHQVTQMGQEVILRCVPISNHLYFYWYRQILGQKVEFLVSFYNNEISEKSEIFDDQFSVERPDGSNFTLKIRSTKLEDSAMYFCASTGSAYEQYFGPGTRLTVT.

This clonotype was detected only a few times. The chain carries TRBV4-1 and TRBJ1-4, with 10 bases matching TRBD1. Germline trimming cut 3 bases from V and 3 bases from J; bases unmatched to any gene: 7. The CDR3 is 17 amino acids. CDR1 is MGHRA, CDR2 YSYEKL, per germline. This chain's CDR3 is CASSQPGQGKANEKLFF. The CDR3 DNA reads TGCGCCAGCAGCCAGCCGGGACAGGGGAAGGCTAATGAAAAACTGTTTTTT.

This clonotype was seen a few times. The germline gene is not matched at one end of the junction; a read error may be the cause. This chain uses TRBV27 with TRBJ1-1; D not certain. The germline gives CDR1 MNHEY, CDR2 SMNVEV (reference sequence). This CDR3 region has 13 residues. The CDR3 nucleotides are TGTGCCACGGGTGGGGAAATGAACACTGAGGCTTTCTTT. It yields the protein CATGGEMNTEAFF.

The chain uses TRBV29-1 and TRBJ1-2; 7 nucleotides line up with TRBD1. Per the germline V gene, CDR1 is SQVTM and CDR2 is ANQGSEA. V gave up 6 bases and J gave up 7 bases; unmatched junction bases: 11. The CDR3 sequence is 13 residues long. The CDR3 loop is CSVNSGGKSGYTF. The CDR3 DNA reads TGCAGCGTCAACTCAGGGGGGAAGAGTGGCTACACCTTC.

Only a few counts were recorded for this clonotype. This may be a read error, as it is one base from a much larger clone. This chain uses TRBV25-1 with TRBJ2-1, with 7 bases identical to TRBD1. Germline V gives CDR1 MGHDK, CDR2 SYGVNS. The CDR3 runs to 16 residues. The CDR3 loop reads CASSELTGVLRGERFF. The DNA of the CDR3 is TGTGCCAGCAGTGAACTCACAGGGGTACTCCGAGGTGAGCGGTTCTTC.

This clonotype was detected ten times or more. This chain links TRBV24-1 with TRBJ1-2; TRBD1 matches 7 bases. V was clipped by 5 bases and J by 3 bases; unmatched bases: 11. This CDR3 region has 16 residues. Germline V lookup: CDR1 KGHDR, CDR2 SFDVKD. CDR3 bases: TGTGCCACCAGTGTTGGGACAGCCCTAGGGGACTATGGCTACACCTTC. It codes for CATSVGTALGDYGYTF.

This sequence joins TRBV20-1 and TRBJ2-7; no firm D call. Trimming stripped 0 bases from V and 2 bases from J, with 11 bases between. The CDR3 covers 14 residues. In germline, CDR1 is DFQATT, CDR2 SNEGSKA (reference sequence). CDR3 bases: TGCAGTGCTAGAGATCCCCAGGCCACCTACGAGCAGTACTTC. This codes for CSARDPQATYEQYF.

The genes are TRBV4-1 and TRBJ1-3; D is ambiguous. CDR1 and CDR2 (germline): MGHRA, YSYEKL. The CDR3 runs 15 residues. V lost 1 base to trimming and J lost 4 bases, with 11 bases between them. CDR3 DNA: TGCGCCAGCAGCCAAGTTCGCGTCAGAGGAAACACCATATATTTT. This sequence encodes CASSQVRVRGNTIYF.

This clonotype was picked up a small number of times. A single base separates this from a much larger clone, so it may be a read error. The chain is built from TRBV6-1 and TRBJ2-5; a weak D match, TRBD1 (6 bases). The CDR3 spans 15 residues. The germline CDR1 and CDR2 sequences are MNHNS and SASEGT. Trimming shortened V by 6 bases and J by 5 bases, and 19 bases separated the two germline ends. Written as DNA, the CDR3 is TGTGCCAGCAGGGTGACAGGACTTCCAGGGGAGACCCAGTACTTC. This translates into CASRVTGLPGETQYF.

This clonotype was picked up a small number of times. The rearrangement joins TRBV12-3 or TRBV12-4 to TRBJ1-1, with D perhaps TRBD1 (6 bases). The CDR3 loop spans 15 amino acids. The ends were cut back, 6 bases at V and 2 bases at J, with 16 bases in the middle. CDR3 residues: CASRINRQANTEAFF. The CDR3 nucleotides read TGTGCCAGCAGGATTAACCGACAGGCTAACACTGAAGCTTTCTTT.

The CDR3 region has the DNA TGTGCCAGCAGCTTAGGGATGGGGGGAAGGAGGCAGCCCCAGCATTTT. It translates to CASSLGMGGRRQPQHF. The V and J genes are TRBV7-8 and TRBJ1-5; possibly TRBD1 for D (5 bases). Germline CDR1 reads SGHVS; CDR2 reads FQNEAQ. V was shortened by 1 base and J by 7 bases, with 17 bases between the two germline ends. There are 16 residues in the CDR3.

Many counts were recorded for this clonotype. The chain links TRBV20-1 to TRBJ2-3, with 13 bases fitting TRBD2. This CDR3 is 14 amino acids long. Losses at the gene ends were 6 bases for V and 3 bases for J; bases not matched to a gene: 3. The V gene's germline CDR1 is DFQATT and CDR2 SNEGSKA (reference sequence). CDR3 nucleotide sequence: TGCAGTGCGCTGACTAGCGGGGGGACAGATACGCAGTATTTT. It translates to CSALTSGGTDTQYF.

The V and J genes are TRBV5-5 and TRBJ1-1; 7 bases are a match to TRBD1. Germline V lookup: CDR1 SGHKS, CDR2 YYEKEE (reference sequence). There are 14 residues in the CDR3. The ends lost 0 bases at V and 4 bases at J; junction bases unmatched: 3. The CDR3 spells CASSLVGQSTEAFF. For the CDR3, the DNA is TGTGCCAGCAGCTTGGTGGGACAGAGCACTGAAGCTTTCTTT.

The chain uses TRBV20-1 and TRBJ2-3, with 8 positions matching TRBD2. The trim removed 0 bases at V and 2 bases at J, leaving 16 bases unmatched. Germline V lookup: CDR1 DFQATT, CDR2 SNEGSKA (reference sequence). This CDR3 contains 19 residues. The CDR3 DNA reads as TGCAGTGCTAGAGAGACTAGCGTCGTGAGACCCGCACACACAGATACGCAGTATTTT. Translated, it gives CSARETSVVRPAHTDTQYF.

This clonotype was recorded many times. J is TRBJ1-2 and V is TRBV10-3; 8 nucleotides match TRBD1. The CDR3 sequence is 12 residues long. V shed 6 bases, J shed 8 bases, and the junction held 5 bases outside the gene matches. CDR1 ENHRY and CDR2 SYGVKD come from the germline V gene. As DNA, the CDR3 is TGTGCCATCAGGCAACAGGGGGAAGGCTACACCTTC. It translates to CAIRQQGEGYTF.

The chain couples TRBV24-1 to TRBJ1-2; D unresolved. This CDR3 comprises 11 residues. Deletions cut 7 bases from V and 6 bases from J, with 8 bases between. Germline V CDR1 and CDR2: KGHDR, SFDVKD. CDR3 nucleotide sequence: TGTGCCACCAGGGAAAGAAATGGCTACACCTTC. Protein product: CATRERNGYTF.

This clonotype was recorded at least ten times. The chain combines TRBV20-1 with TRBJ2-7, with TRBD1 matching 8 bases. The germline V gene has CDR1 DFQATT and CDR2 SNEGSKA (reference sequence). This CDR3 region has 11 residues. The CDR3 DNA sequence: TGCAGGGGAACAGGGGGGTCCGAGCAGTACTTC. The encoded protein is CRGTGGSEQYF.

V gene TRBV19 combines with J gene TRBJ2-5, with 9 bases identical to TRBD1. The CDR3 is 14 amino acids. Looked up from germline, CDR1 is LNHDA and CDR2 is SQIVND (reference sequence). Losses at the gene ends were 10 bases for V and 7 bases for J; bases not matched to a gene: 13. CDR3 region: CATTTGGAPRTQYF. CDR3 nucleotides: TGTGCCACCACAACAGGGGGCGCCCCGAGGACCCAGTACTTC.

This clonotype was detected only a few times. The rearrangement uses TRBV20-1 and TRBJ2-3; possibly TRBD1 or TRBD2 for D (6 bases each). Germline V lookup: CDR1 DFQATT, CDR2 SNEGSKA (reference sequence). The CDR3 is made up of 15 amino acids. Trimming took off 0 bases at V and 4 bases at J, with 14 bases between the two ends. The DNA of the CDR3 is TGCAGTGCTAGAGATATGGGGGGCCCCCCAGATACGCAGTATTTT. Encoded protein: CSARDMGGPPDTQYF.

This clonotype showed up many times. The chain links TRBV7-2 to TRBJ2-1, with TRBD1 as a possible D gene (7 bases). V gave up 4 bases and J gave up 2 bases, with 15 bases separating them. CDR1 and CDR2 from the germline V gene are SGHTA and FQGNSA. This CDR3 has 16 amino acids. The CDR3 DNA reads TGTGCCAGCAGCTCCCAGACAGGGAGGCCCTACAATGAGCAGTTCTTC. It is translated as CASSSQTGRPYNEQFF.